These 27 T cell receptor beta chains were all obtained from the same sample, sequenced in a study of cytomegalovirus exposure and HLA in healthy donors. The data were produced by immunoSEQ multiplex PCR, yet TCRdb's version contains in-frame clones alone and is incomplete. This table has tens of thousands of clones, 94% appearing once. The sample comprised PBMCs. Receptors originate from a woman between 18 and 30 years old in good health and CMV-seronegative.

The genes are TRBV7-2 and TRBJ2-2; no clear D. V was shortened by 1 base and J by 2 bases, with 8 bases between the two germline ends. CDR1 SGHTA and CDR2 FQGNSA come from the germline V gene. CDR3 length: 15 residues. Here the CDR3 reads CASSLGLYNTGELFF. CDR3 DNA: TGTGCCAGCAGCTTAGGACTTTATAACACCGGGGAGCTGTTTTTT.

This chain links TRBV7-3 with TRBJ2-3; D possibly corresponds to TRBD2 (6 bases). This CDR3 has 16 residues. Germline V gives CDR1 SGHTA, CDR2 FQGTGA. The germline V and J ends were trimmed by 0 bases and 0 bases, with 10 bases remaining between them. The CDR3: CASSLTSGPSTDTQYF. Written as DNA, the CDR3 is TGTGCCAGCAGCTTAACTAGCGGTCCTAGCACAGATACGCAGTATTTT.

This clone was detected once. CDR3 DNA: TGCGCCAGCAGCTTGGATGGAGGAGCTATCTACGAGCAGTACTTC. This gives the protein CASSLDGGAIYEQYF. The gene calls are TRBV5-1 and TRBJ2-7; D is possibly TRBD2 (5 bases). The V gene lost 0 bases and the J gene lost 3 bases, with 13 bases spanning the gap. The CDR3 totals 15 residues. The germline V gene has CDR1 SGHRS and CDR2 YFSETQ.

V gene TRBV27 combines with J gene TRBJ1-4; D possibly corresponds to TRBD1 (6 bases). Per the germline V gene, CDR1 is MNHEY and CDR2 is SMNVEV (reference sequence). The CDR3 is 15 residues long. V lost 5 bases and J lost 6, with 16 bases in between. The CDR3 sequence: CASSPNRATYEKLFF. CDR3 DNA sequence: TGTGCCAGCAGTCCAAACAGGGCCACGTATGAAAAACTGTTTTTT.

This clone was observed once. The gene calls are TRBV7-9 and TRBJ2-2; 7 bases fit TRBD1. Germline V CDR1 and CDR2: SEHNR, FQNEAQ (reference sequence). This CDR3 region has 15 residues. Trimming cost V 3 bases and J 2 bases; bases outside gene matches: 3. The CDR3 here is CASSLGQRNTGELFF. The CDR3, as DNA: TGTGCCAGCAGCTTGGGACAGAGAAACACCGGGGAGCTGTTTTTT.

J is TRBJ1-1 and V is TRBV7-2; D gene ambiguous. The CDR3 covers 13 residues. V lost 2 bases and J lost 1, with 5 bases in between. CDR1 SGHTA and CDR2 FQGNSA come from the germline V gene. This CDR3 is CASSLSRNTEAFF. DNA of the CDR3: TGTGCCAGCAGCTTATCTCGGAACACTGAAGCTTTCTTT.

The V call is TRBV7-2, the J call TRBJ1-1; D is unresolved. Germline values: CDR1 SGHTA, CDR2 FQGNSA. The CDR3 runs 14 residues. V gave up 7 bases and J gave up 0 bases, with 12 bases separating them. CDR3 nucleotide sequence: TGTGCCAGCAACCTCGCTACCATGAACACTGAAGCTTTCTTT. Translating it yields CASNLATMNTEAFF.

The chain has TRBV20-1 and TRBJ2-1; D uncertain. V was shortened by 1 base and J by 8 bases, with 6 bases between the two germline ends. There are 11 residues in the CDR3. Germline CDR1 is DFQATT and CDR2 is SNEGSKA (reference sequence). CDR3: CSARALYEQFF. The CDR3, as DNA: TGCAGTGCTAGAGCACTCTATGAGCAGTTCTTC.

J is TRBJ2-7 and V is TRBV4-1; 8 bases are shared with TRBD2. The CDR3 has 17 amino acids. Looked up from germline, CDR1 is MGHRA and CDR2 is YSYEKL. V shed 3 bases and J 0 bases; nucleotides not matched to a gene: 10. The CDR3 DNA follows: TGCGCCAGCAGCCAGGTCTATAGCGGGACATTCTCCTACGAGCAGTACTTC. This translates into CASSQVYSGTFSYEQYF.

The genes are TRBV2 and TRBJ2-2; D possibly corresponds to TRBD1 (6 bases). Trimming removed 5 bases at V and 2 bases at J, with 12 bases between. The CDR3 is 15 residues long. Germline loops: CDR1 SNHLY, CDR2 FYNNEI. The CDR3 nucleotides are TGTGCCAGCAGTCCCTGGACAGCTAACACCGGGGAGCTGTTTTTT. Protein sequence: CASSPWTANTGELFF.

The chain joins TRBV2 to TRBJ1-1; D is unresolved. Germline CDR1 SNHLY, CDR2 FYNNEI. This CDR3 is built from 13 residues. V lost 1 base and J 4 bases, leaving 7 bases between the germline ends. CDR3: CASSEGSSTEAFF. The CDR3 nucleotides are TGTGCCAGCAGTGAAGGGAGTTCCACTGAAGCTTTCTTT.

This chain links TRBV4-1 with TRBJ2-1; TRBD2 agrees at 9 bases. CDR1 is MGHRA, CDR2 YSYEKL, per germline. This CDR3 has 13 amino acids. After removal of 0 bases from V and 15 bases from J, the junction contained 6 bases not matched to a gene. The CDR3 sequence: CASSQELAGVAFF. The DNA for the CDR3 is TGCGCCAGCAGCCAAGAGTTAGCGGGAGTAGCGTTCTTC.

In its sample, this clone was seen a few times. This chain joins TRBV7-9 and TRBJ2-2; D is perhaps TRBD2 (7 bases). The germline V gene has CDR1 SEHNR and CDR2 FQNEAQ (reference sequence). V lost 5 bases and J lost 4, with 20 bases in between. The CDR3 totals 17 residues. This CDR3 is CASSITGRTSVTGELFF. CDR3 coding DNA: TGTGCCAGCAGCATTACAGGGCGGACTAGTGTCACCGGGGAGCTGTTTTTT.

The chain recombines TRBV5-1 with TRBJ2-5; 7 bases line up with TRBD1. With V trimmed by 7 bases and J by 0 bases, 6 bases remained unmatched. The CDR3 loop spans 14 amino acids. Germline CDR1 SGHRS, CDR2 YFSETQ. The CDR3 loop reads CASQTGKYQETQYF. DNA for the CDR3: TGCGCCAGCCAGACAGGGAAGTACCAAGAGACCCAGTACTTC. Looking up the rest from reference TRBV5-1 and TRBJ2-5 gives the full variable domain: KAGVTQTPRYLIKTRGQQVTLSCSPISGHRSVSWYQQTPGQGLQFLFEYFSETQRNKGNFPGRFSGRQFSNSRSEMNVSTLELGDSALYLCASQTGKYQETQYFGPGTRLLVL.

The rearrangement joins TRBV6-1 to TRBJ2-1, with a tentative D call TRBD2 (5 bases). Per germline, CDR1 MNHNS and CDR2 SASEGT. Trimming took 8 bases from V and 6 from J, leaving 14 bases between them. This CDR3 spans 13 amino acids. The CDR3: CASCRDYLNEQFF. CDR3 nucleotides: TGTGCCAGCTGCCGTGACTACCTCAATGAGCAGTTCTTC.

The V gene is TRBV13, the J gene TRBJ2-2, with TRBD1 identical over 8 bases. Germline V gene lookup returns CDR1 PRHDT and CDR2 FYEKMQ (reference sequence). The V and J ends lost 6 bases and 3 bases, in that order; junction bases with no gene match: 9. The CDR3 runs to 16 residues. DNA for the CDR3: TGTGCCAGCAGTCTCAGGACAGGGTCGGACACCGGGGAGCTGTTTTTT. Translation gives CASSLRTGSDTGELFF.

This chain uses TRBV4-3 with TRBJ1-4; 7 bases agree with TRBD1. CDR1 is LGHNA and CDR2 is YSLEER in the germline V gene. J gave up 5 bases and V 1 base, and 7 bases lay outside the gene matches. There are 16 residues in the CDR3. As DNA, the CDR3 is TGCGCCAGCAGCCAAGTTCCCGGGACAGAGAATGAAAAACTGTTTTTT. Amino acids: CASSQVPGTENEKLFF.

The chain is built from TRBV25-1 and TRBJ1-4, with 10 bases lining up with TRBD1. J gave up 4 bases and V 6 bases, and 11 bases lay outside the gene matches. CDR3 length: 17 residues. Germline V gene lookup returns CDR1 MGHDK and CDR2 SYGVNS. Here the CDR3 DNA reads TGTGCCAGCAGCTTGACAGGGGGCATGGGGGTTAATGAAAAACTGTTTTTT. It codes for CASSLTGGMGVNEKLFF.

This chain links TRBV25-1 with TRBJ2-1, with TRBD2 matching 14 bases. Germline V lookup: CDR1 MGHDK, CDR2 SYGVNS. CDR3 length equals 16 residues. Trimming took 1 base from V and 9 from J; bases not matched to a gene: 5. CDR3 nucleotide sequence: TGTGCCAGCAGTGAATCTGGACTAGCGGGAGGAGGTGAGCAGTTCTTC. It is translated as CASSESGLAGGGEQFF.

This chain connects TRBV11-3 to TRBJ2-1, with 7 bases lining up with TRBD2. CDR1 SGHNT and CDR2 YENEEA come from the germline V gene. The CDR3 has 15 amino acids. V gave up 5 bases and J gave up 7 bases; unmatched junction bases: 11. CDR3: CASSRGLGVWNEQFF. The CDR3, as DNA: TGTGCCAGCAGCAGAGGACTAGGGGTTTGGAATGAGCAGTTCTTC.

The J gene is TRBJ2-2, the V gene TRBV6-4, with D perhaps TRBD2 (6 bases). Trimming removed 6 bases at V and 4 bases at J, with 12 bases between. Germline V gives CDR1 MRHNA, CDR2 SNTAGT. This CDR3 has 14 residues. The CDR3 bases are TGTGCCAGCAGCCCGGGAGAAGCCACCGGGGAGCTGTTTTTT. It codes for CASSPGEATGELFF.

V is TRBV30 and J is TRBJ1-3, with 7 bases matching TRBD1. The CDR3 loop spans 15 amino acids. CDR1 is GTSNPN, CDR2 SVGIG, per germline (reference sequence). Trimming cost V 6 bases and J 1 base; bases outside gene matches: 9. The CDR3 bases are TGTGCCTGCGACAGGGACGGGGTTTCTGGAAACACCATATATTTT. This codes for CACDRDGVSGNTIYF.

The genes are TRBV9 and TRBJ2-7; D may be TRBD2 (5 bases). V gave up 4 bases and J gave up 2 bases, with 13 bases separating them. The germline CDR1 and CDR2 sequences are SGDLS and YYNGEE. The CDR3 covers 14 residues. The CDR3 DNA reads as TGTGCCAGCAGCTACGGAGGAACGACCTACGAGCAGTACTTC. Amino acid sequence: CASSYGGTTYEQYF.

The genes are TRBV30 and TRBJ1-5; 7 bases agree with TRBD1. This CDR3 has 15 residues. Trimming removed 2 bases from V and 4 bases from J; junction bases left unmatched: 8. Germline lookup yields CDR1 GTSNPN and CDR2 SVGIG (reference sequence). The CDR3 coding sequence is TGTGCCTGGAGTTTTGACAGGGTAGGGAATCAGCCCCAGCATTTT. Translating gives CAWSFDRVGNQPQHF.

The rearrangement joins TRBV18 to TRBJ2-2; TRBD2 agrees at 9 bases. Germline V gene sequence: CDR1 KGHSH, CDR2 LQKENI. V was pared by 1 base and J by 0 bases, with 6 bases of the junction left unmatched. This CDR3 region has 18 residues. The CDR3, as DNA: TGTGCCAGCTCACCACGTGATAGCGGGGGAGCGAACACCGGGGAGCTGTTTTTT. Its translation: CASSPRDSGGANTGELFF.

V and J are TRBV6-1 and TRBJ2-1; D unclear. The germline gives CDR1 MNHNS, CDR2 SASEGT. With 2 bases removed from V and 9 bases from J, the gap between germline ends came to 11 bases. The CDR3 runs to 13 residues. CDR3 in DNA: TGTGCCAGCAGTGAATCCCGGGTCCCTGAGCAGTTCTTC. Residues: CASSESRVPEQFF.

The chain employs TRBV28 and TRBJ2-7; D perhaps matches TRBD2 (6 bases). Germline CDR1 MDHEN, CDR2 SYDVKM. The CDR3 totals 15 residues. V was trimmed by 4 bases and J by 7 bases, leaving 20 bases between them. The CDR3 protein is CASSSASASLGEQYF. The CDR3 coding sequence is TGTGCCAGCAGTTCTGCTAGCGCCTCCCTGGGGGAGCAGTACTTC.